These T cell receptor beta chains were read from a single sample in a study of T cell changes during pregnancy in multiple sclerosis. Sequencing was performed with immunoSEQ multiplex PCR; in TCRdb, only in-frame clones are kept and a portion is missing. The table includes some 60,000 clones, roughly 91% detected once. The specimen was peripheral blood, collected in the third trimester of pregnancy. These receptors came from a female donor in good health, enrolled as a control in a pregnancy study. Both conserved end residues are part of each CDR3. The D gene is left open where the match is weak. Expanded clones get a size class; other rows say once, few or many, or leave the size out.

TRBV18,-,TRBJ2-3,TRBD2,TGTGCCAGCTCGGCCCCTCTAGCGGGGGGAAAAACCATAACCACAGATACGCAGTATTTT,CASSAPLAGGKTITTDTQYF
TRBV5-5,-,TRBJ2-3,TRBD2,TGTGCCAGCAGCAGGGGTAATAGCGGGATCAAGGCTAGCACAGATACGCAGTATTTT,CASSRGNSGIKASTDTQYF
TRBV7-9,-,TRBJ1-4,-,TGTGCCAGCAGCTTAGCTGGGGCTGCGTGGGCAACTAATGAAAAACTGTTTTTT,CASSLAGAAWATNEKLFF
TRBV6-5,once,TRBJ1-1,-,TGTGCCAGCCTCCGGGCGGGCACTGAAGCTTTCTTT,CASLRAGTEAFF
TRBV5-1,-,TRBJ2-7,-,TGCGCCAGCAGCACGGGCCAGGGTGGGTCCTACGAGCAGTACTTC,CASSTGQGGSYEQYF
TRBV7-9,once,TRBJ2-1,TRBD2,TGTGCCAGCAGCCCAGGTGGGACTAGCGCACGCCAGTGGACGGATGAGCAGTTCTTC,CASSPGGTSARQWTDEQFF
TRBV11-2,-,TRBJ1-4,TRBD1,TGTGCCAGCAGCCTGGGACAGGTTAATGAAAAACTGTTTTTT,CASSLGQVNEKLFF
TRBV30,few,TRBJ1-1,-,TGTGCCTGGTCGGGACAAATGAACACTGAAGCTTTCTTT,CAWSGQMNTEAFF
TRBV30,-,TRBJ1-6,TRBD1,TGTGCCTGGAGCGGCGGACAGGGGGCCTCACCCCTCCACTTT,CAWSGGQGASPLHF
TRBV5-6,once,TRBJ2-3,-,TGTGCCAGCGGTCTAGGTGACGGAAACACAGATACGCAGTATTTT,CASGLGDGNTDTQYF
TRBV2,-,TRBJ2-3,-,TGTGCCACCACAGGCAGCAGCACAGATACGCAGTATTTT,CATTGSSTDTQYF
TRBV7-2,-,TRBJ1-1,TRBD1,TGTGCCAGCAGCTTAACAGGGGGTCTCATGAACACTGAAGCTTTCTTT,CASSLTGGLMNTEAFF
TRBV19,-,TRBJ2-7,TRBD1,TGTGCCAGTAGTCCCCGACCGACAGGGAACGAGCAGTACTTC,CASSPRPTGNEQYF
TRBV18,once,TRBJ1-2,-,TGTGCCAGCTCACCAGTACAGGGAGATTTTAACTATGGCTACACCTTC,CASSPVQGDFNYGYTF
TRBV5-1,-,TRBJ1-2,-,TGCGCCAGCAGCTTGGCCGGGGGGCAGGATGGCTACACCTTC,CASSLAGGQDGYTF
TRBV7-7,-,TRBJ1-5,TRBD1,TGTGCTAGCAGTGATAACAGGGGCCCTAGCAATCAGCCCCAGCATTTT,CASSDNRGPSNQPQHF
TRBV15,-,TRBJ1-1,-,TGTGCCACCAGCAGAGATTCGGGCACTGAAGCTTTCTTT,CATSRDSGTEAFF
TRBV5-1,-,TRBJ1-1,-,TGCGCCAGCAGCTTCGAACAGTCGAACACTGAAGCTTTCTTT,CASSFEQSNTEAFF
TRBV9,-,TRBJ2-7,TRBD1,TGTGCCAGCAGCGTAGAGGCAGGGGGCCCCTACGAGCAGTACTTC,CASSVEAGGPYEQYF
TRBV5-5,-,TRBJ2-7,-,TGTGCCAGCAGCTTACAGGCGTCCTACGAGCAGTACTTC,CASSLQASYEQYF
TRBV5-5,-,TRBJ2-7,TRBD2,TGTGCCAGCAGGGACGCCGGGGGGACTTACGAGCAGTACTTC,CASRDAGGTYEQYF
TRBV5-4,-,TRBJ2-7,TRBD2,TGTGCCAGCAGCGGGGGGGTGGTCTCTGAGCAGTACTTC,CASSGGVVSEQYF